This TCR beta chain was retrieved from a study of cytomegalovirus exposure and HLA in healthy donors. The CDR3 is made up of 15 amino acids. Germline CDR1 reads MGHRA; CDR2 reads YSYEKL. Deletions cut 5 bases from V and 2 bases from J, with 16 bases between. TCRdb keeps only in-frame clones here, not all; method: immunoSEQ multiplex PCR. The sample has 160,000 or so clones, about 83% seen once; the top ten hold 1.4%. The rearrangement links TRBV4-1 to TRBJ2-7; D perhaps matches TRBD1 (7 bases). Sequencing input: PBMCs. This clonotype was obtained from a young woman in good health and CMV-seronegative. The chain's CDR3 is CASSGWRGPAYEQYF. CDR3 in DNA: TGCGCCAGCAGCGGCTGGAGGGGGCCCGCCTACGAGCAGTACTTC.